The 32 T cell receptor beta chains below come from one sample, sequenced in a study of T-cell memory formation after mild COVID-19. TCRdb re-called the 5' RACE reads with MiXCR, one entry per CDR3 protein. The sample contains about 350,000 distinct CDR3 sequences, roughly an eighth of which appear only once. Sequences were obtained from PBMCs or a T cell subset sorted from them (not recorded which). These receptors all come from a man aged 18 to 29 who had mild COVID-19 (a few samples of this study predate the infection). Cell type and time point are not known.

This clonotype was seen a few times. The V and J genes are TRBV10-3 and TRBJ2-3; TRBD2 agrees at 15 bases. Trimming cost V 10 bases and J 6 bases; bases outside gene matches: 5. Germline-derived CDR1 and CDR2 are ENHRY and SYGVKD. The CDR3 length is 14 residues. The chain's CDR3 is CATGTSGGRDTQYF. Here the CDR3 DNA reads TGTGCCACCGGGACTAGCGGGGGGAGGGATACGCAGTATTTT.

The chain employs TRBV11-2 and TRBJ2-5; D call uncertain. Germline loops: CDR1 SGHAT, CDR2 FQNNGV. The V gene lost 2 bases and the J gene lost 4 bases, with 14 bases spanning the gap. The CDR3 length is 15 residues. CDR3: CASSLLVDGGETQYF. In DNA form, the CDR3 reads TGTGCCAGCAGCTTACTCGTCGATGGTGGAGAGACCCAGTACTTC.

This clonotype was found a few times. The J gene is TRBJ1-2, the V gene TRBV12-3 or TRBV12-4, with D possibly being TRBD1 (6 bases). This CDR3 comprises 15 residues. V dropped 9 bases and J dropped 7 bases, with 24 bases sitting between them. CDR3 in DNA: TGTGCCAGTGGGGGCAGTGGGACCTCGACCTCTGGCTACACCTTC. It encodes CASGGSGTSTSGYTF.

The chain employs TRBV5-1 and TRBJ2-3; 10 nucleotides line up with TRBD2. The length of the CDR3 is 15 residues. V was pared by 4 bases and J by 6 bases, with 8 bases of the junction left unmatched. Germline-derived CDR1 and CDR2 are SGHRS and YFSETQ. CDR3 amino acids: CASSMTSGLPDTQYF. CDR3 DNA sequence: TGCGCCAGCAGCATGACTAGCGGGCTTCCGGATACGCAGTATTTT.

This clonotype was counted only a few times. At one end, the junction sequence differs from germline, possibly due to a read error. The DNA of the CDR3 is TGTGCCAGCGGTTTGCGGGAGGGGGAATATAATTCACCCCTCCACTTT. Residues: CASGLREGEYNSPLHF. J is TRBJ1-6 and V is TRBV27, with D perhaps matching TRBD1 (6 bases). The germline gives CDR1 MNHEY, CDR2 SMNVEV (reference sequence). This CDR3 spans 16 amino acids.

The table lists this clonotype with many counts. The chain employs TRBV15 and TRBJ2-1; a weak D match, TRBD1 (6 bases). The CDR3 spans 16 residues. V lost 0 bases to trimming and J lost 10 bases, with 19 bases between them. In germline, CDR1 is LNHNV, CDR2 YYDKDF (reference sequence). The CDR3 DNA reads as TGTGCCACCAGCAGAGAAACGGGACACGGACCTCTGGAGCAGTTCTTC. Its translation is CATSRETGHGPLEQFF.

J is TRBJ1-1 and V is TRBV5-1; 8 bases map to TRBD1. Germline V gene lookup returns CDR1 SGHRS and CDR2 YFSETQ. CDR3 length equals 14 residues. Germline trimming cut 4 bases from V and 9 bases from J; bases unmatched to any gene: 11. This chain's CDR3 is CASSPSDGQGKAFF. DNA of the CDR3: TGCGCCAGCAGCCCAAGTGACGGACAGGGCAAAGCTTTCTTT.

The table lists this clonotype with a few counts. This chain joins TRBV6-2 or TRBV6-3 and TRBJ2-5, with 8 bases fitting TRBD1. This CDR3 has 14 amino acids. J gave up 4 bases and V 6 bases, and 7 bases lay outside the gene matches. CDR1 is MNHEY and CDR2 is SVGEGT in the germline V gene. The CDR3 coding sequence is TGTGCCAGCAGCCGGACAGGGTATGGAGAGACCCAGTACTTC. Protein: CASSRTGYGETQYF.

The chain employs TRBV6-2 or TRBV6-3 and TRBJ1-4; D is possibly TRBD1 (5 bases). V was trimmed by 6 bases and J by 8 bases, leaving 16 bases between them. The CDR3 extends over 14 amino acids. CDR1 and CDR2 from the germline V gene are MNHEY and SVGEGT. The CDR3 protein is CASRPGTVVEKLFF. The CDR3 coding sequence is TGTGCCAGCAGACCCGGGACGGTTGTGGAAAAACTGTTTTTT.

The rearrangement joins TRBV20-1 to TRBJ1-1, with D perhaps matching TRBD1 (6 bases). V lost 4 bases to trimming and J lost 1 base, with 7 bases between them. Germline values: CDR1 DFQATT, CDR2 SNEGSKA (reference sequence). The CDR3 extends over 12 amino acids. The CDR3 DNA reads TGCAGTGCTAAACAGGGGAACACTGAAGCTTTCTTT. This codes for CSAKQGNTEAFF.

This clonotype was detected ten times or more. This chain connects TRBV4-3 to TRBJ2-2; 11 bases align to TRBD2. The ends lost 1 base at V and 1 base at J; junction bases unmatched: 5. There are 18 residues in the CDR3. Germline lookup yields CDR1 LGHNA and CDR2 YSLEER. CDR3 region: CASSQALGLAGNTGELFF. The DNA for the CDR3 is TGCGCCAGCAGCCAAGCCCTCGGACTAGCGGGGAACACCGGGGAGCTGTTTTTT.

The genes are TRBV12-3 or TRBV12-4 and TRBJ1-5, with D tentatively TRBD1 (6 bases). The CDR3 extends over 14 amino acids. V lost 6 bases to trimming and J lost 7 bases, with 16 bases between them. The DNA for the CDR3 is TGTGCCAGCAGCCTGAACAGGGTCGGGCAGCCCCAGCATTTT. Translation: CASSLNRVGQPQHF.

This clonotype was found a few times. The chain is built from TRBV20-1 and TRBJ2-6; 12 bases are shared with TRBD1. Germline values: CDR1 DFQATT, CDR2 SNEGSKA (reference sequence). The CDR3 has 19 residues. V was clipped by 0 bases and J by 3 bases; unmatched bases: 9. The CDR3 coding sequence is TGCAGTGCTAGAGACCCCTCCGGGACAGGGGGCCGTGGGGCCAACGTCCTGACTTTC. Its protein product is CSARDPSGTGGRGANVLTF.

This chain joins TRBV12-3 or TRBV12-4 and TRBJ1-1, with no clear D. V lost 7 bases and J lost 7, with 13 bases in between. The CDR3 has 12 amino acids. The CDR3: CASIYPRGEAFF. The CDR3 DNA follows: TGTGCCAGCATCTACCCCCGAGGTGAAGCTTTCTTT.

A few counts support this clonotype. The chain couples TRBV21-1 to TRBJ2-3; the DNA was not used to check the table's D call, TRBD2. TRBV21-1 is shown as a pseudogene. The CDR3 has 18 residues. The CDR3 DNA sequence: TGTGCCAGCAGCAAACTGCTTGAACAGCGGGGGGGAGTCGATACGCAGTATTTT. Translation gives CASSKLLEQRGGVDTQYF.

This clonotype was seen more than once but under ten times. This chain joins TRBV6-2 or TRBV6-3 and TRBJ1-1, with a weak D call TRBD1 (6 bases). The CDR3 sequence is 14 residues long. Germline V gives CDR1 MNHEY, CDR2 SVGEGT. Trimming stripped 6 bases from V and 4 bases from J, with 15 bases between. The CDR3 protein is CASRPTFRGTEAFF. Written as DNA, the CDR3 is TGTGCCAGCAGGCCGACCTTCAGGGGCACTGAAGCTTTCTTT.

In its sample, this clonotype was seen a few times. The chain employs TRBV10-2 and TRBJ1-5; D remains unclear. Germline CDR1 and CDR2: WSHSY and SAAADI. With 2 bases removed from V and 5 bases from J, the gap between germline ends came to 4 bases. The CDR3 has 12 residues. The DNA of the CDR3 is TGCGCCAGCAGTGAGACGGATCAGCCCCAGCATTTT. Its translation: CASSETDQPQHF.

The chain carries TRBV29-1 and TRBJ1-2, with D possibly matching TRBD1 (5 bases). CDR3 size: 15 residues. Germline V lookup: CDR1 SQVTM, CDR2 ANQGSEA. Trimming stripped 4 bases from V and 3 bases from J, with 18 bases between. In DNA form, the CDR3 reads TGCAGCGTTGTTATTGAAGTGGGGCGAGACTATGGCTACACCTTC. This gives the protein CSVVIEVGRDYGYTF.

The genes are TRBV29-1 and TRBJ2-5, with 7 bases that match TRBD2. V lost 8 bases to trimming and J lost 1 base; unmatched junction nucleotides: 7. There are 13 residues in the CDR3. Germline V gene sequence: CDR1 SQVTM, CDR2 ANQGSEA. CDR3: CSYRGRAQETQYF. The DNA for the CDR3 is TGCAGCTACCGGGGGAGGGCCCAAGAGACCCAGTACTTC.

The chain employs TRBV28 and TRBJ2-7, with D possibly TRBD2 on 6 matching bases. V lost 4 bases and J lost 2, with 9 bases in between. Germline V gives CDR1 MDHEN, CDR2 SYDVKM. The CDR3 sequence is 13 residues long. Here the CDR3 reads CASSSPGAYEQYV. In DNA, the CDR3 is TGTGCCAGCAGTTCGCCGGGGGCCTACGAGCAGTACGTC.

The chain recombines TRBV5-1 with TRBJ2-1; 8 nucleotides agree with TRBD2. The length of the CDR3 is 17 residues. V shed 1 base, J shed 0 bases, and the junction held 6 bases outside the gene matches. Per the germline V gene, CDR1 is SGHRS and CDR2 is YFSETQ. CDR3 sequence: CASSLSERGLSYNEQFF. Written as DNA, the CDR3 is TGCGCCAGCAGCTTGTCCGAGCGGGGGCTCTCCTACAATGAGCAGTTCTTC.

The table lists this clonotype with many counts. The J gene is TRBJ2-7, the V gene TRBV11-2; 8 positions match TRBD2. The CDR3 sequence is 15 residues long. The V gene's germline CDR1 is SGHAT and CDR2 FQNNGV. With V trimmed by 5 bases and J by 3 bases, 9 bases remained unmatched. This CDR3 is CASSLRRGVVYEQYF. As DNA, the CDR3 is TGTGCCAGCAGCCTAAGGCGGGGGGTTGTCTACGAGCAGTACTTC. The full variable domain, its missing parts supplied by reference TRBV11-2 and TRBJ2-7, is EAGVAQSPRYKIIEKRQSVAFWCNPISGHATLYWYQQILGQGPKLLIQFQNNGVVDDSQLPKDRFSAERLKGVDSTLKIQPAKLEDSAVYLCASSLRRGVVYEQYFGPGTRLTVT.

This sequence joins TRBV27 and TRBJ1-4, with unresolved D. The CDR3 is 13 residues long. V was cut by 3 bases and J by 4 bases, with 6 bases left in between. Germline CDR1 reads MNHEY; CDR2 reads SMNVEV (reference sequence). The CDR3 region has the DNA TGTGCCAGCAGTTTTCAGTATAATGAAAAACTGTTTTTT. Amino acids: CASSFQYNEKLFF.

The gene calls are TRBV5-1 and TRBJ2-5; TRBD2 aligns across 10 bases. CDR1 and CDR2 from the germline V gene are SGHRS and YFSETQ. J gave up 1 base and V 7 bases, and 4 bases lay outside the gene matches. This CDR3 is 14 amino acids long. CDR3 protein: CASAIAGGQETQYF. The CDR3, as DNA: TGCGCCAGCGCAATAGCGGGGGGCCAAGAGACCCAGTACTTC.

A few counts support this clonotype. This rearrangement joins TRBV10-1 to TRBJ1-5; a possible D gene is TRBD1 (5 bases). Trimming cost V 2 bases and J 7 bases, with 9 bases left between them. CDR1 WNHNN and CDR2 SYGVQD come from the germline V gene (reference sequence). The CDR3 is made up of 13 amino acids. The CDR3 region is CASSEGTGQPQHF. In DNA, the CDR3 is TGCGCCAGCAGTGAGGGGACGGGGCAGCCCCAGCATTTT.

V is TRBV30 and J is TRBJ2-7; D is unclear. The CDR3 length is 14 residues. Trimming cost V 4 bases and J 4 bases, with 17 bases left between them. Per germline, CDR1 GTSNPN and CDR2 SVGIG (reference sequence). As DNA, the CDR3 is TGTGCCTGGACCGCAAGGGCCCCAGGTTACGAGCAGTACTTC. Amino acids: CAWTARAPGYEQYF.

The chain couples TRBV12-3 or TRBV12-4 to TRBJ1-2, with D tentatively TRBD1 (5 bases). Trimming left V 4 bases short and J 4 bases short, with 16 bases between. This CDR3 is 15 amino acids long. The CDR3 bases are TGTGCCAGCAGTTCCCGGGGGGTCCCTCCCTATGGCTACACCTTC. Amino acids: CASSSRGVPPYGYTF.

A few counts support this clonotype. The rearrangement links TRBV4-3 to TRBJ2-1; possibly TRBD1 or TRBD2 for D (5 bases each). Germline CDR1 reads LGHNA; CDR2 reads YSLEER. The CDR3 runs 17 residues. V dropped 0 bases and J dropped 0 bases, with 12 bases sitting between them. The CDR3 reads CASSQEGVVSSYNEQFF. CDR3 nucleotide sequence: TGCGCCAGCAGCCAAGAGGGGGTGGTCAGCTCCTACAATGAGCAGTTCTTC.

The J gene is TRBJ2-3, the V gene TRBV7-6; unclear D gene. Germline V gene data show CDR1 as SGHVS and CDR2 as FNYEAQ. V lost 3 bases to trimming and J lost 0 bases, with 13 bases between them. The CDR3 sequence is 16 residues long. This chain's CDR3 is CASSLGLGSSTDTQYF. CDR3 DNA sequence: TGTGCCAGCAGCTTGGGCCTGGGCAGCAGCACAGATACGCAGTATTTT.

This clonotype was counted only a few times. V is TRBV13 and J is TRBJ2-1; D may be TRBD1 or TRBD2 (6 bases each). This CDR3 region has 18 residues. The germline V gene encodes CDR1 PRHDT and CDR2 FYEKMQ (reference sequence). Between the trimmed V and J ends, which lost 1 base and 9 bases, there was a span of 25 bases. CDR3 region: CASSLALGAAGRHGEQFF. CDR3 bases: TGTGCCAGCAGCTTAGCGTTGGGGGCGGCAGGGAGGCATGGTGAGCAGTTCTTC.

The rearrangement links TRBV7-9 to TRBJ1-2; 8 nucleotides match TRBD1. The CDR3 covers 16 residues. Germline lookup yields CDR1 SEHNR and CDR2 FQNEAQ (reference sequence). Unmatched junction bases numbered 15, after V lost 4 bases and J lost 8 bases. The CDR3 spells CASSSRNRDRLEGYTF. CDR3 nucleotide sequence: TGTGCCAGCAGCTCACGAAATCGGGACAGGCTGGAAGGCTACACCTTC.

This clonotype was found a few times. Written as DNA, the CDR3 is TGTGCCAGTAGTATATTCCCCCTTTCCAATGAGCAGTTCTTC. It translates to CASSIFPLSNEQFF. This chain uses TRBV19 with TRBJ2-1; D is ambiguous. CDR1 is LNHDA and CDR2 is SQIVND in the germline V gene (reference sequence). CDR3 size: 14 residues. With 2 bases removed from V and 6 bases from J, the gap between germline ends came to 11 bases. Variable domain in full (rest from reference TRBV19 and TRBJ2-1): DGGITQSPKYLFRKEGQNVTLSCEQNLNHDAMYWYRQDPGQGLRLIYYSQIVNDFQKGDIAEGYSVSREKKESFPLTVTSAQKNPTAFYLCASSIFPLSNEQFFGPGTRLTVL.